This T cell receptor (beta chain) is from a study of vaccination and CD4 T cells after COVID-19. Study details: The convalescent group had six males, four females, seven Caucasians, two Asians, one multiracial. The control cultures got either a CEFX pool, an HIV-1 Nef pool, or no peptide at all. Regarding the study as a whole: Clonotypes reactive to SARS-CoV-2 had a median that went up from about 20 to 38, but not significantly.

Sequencing of cultured CD4+ T cell DNA used the Oncomine TCR Beta short-read assay. TCRdb re-called the PCR reads with MiXCR, one entry per CDR3 protein. The repertoire holds 13,000 to 15,000 distinct CDR3 sequences, around 55% seen once, with roughly an eighth in the top ten. Treatment meaning: approximately nine-day PBMC culture with coronavirus spike peptide pools or control peptides (ViraFEST assay). Each well held under 2.5 million PBMCs in IL-2 (about 10 IU/ml) medium with about 10 ug/ml peptide pools. V lost 2 bases, J lost 8 bases, and 13 bases lay in between. Germline CDR1 PRHDT, CDR2 FYEKMQ (reference sequence). CDR3 length: 14 amino acids. Only one count was recorded for this clonotype. Its antigen is undetermined.

The sequencing sample was made of CD4+ T cells from blood, cultured in vitro. The chain is built from TRBV13 and TRBJ2-1; D possibly matches TRBD1 or TRBD2 (6 bases each). This receptor was identified in a human donor who had recovered from COVID-19. The CDR3 bases are TGTGCCAGCAGCTTAAGACACGGGGGCGATGAGCAGTTCTTC. This sequence encodes CASSLRHGGDEQFF. Together with reference TRBV13 and TRBJ2-1, the CDR3 gives the full variable domain: AAGVIQSPRHLIKEKRETATLKCYPIPRHDTVYWYQQGPGQDPQFLISFYEKMQSDKGSIPDRFSAQQFSDYHSELNMSSLELGDSALYFCASSLRHGGDEQFFGPGTRLTVL.